This T cell receptor (beta chain) originates from a study of T cell changes during pregnancy in multiple sclerosis. This table comes from immunoSEQ multiplex PCR, and its TCRdb copy is limited to in-frame clones, with some not included. The sample contains 18,000 or so clones, 80% to 90% of which appear only once. CDR1 is MNHEY and CDR2 is SVGAGI in the germline V gene. V dropped 1 base and J dropped 4; count of bases not matched to a gene: 5. The CDR3 runs to 15 residues. This clone was seen only once. The sequences come from CD8+ T cells from peripheral blood mononuclear cells, collected in the second trimester of pregnancy. This chain connects TRBV6-5 to TRBJ2-7, with 9 bases fitting TRBD1. The sequence derives from a female donor in good health, enrolled as a control in a pregnancy study. The CDR3 protein is CASSYYTGGEYEQYF. Here the CDR3 DNA reads TGTGCCAGCAGTTACTACACAGGGGGCGAATACGAGCAGTACTTC.